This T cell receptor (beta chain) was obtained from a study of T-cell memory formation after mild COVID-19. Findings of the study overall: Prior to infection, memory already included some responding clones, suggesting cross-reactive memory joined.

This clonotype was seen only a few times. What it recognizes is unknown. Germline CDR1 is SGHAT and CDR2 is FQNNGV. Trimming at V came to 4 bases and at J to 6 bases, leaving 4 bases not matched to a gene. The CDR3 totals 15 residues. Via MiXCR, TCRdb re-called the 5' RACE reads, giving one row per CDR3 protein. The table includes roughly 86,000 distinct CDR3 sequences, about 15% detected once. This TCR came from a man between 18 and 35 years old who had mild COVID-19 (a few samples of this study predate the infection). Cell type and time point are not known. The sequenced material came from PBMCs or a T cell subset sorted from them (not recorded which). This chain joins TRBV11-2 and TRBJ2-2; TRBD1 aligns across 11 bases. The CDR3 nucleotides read TGTGCCAGCAGCTCAGGGACAGGGGGTCCCGGGGAGCTGTTTTTT. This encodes CASSSGTGGPGELFF. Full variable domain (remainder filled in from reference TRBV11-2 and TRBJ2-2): EAGVAQSPRYKIIEKRQSVAFWCNPISGHATLYWYQQILGQGPKLLIQFQNNGVVDDSQLPKDRFSAERLKGVDSTLKIQPAKLEDSAVYLCASSSGTGGPGELFFGEGSRLTVL.